This is a list of T cell receptor beta chains from one sample in a study of shared clonotypes between healthy human individuals. TCRdb's copy holds only in-frame clones and misses some; the assay was immunoSEQ multiplex PCR. The table records around 1.5 million clones, 95% to 99% of them present only once. The sequenced sample consisted of naive CD4+ T cells sorted from blood. The receptor source for this set is a man aged 30 to 39 in good health. The CDR3 runs from the conserved cysteine through the conserved F or W. The D gene is left open where the match is weak. Size values are once, few and many counts, or a class for expanded clones, and some rows have none.

>TRBJ1-2|TRBV29-1|.|TRBD1
CSVDRGYDYGYTF
TGCAGCGTCGACAGGGGGTACGACTATGGCTACACCTTC
>TRBJ1-1|TRBV7-3|.|.
CASSLGQTTEAFF
TGTGCCAGCAGCTTAGGCCAAACCACTGAAGCTTTCTTT
>TRBJ2-7|TRBV6-6|.|.
CASSRLTDSYEQYF
TGTGCCAGCAGTCGACTAACGGACTCCTACGAGCAGTACTTC
>TRBJ2-1|TRBV14|.|TRBD1
CASSRQGFTWEDEQFF
TGTGCCAGCAGCCGACAGGGCTTTACGTGGGAAGATGAGCAGTTCTTC
>TRBJ2-5|TRBV19|.|TRBD2
CASSTAGGETQYF
TGTGCCAGTAGTACAGCGGGAGGAGAGACCCAGTACTTC
>TRBJ2-2|TRBV11-2|.|.
CASSVFDWKGNTGELFF
TGTGCCAGCAGCGTTTTCGACTGGAAAGGGAACACCGGGGAGCTGTTTTTT
>TRBJ2-7|TRBV27|.|TRBD2
CASTSQAGGREQYF
TGTGCCAGCACAAGTCAAGCGGGAGGGCGGGAGCAGTACTTC
>TRBJ1-4|TRBV19|.|.
CASSNRRGEKLFF
TGTGCCAGTAGTAACCGCCGCGGTGAAAAACTGTTTTTT
>TRBJ2-7|TRBV18|.|TRBD2
CASSSQGGRGTEQYF
TGTGCCAGCTCTTCCCAAGGCGGGAGGGGAACGGAGCAGTACTTC
>TRBJ1-1|TRBV28|.|.
CATFPRRTEAFF
TGTGCCACCTTCCCTCGGAGAACTGAAGCTTTCTTT
>TRBJ1-4|TRBV5-1|.|TRBD1
CASSSGTGSEKLFF
TGCGCCAGCAGCTCCGGGACAGGGAGCGAAAAACTGTTTTTT
>TRBJ2-1|TRBV7-9|once|.
CASSPRAGGSYNEQFF
TGTGCCAGCAGCCCCAGAGCAGGGGGGTCCTACAATGAGCAGTTCTTC
>TRBJ2-1|TRBV25-1|.|.
CASSEYSLNEQFF
TGTGCCAGCAGTGAATACAGCCTCAATGAGCAGTTCTTC
>TRBJ2-7|TRBV18|.|TRBD1
CASSPMPGTGSYEQYF
TGTGCCAGCTCACCAATGCCCGGGACAGGGAGCTACGAGCAGTACTTC
>TRBJ2-3|TRBV18|.|TRBD1
CASSQRQGESDTQYF
TGTGCCAGCTCACAGAGACAGGGGGAGTCAGATACGCAGTATTTT
>TRBJ2-5|TRBV2|.|.
CASSRDIRGETQYF
TGTGCCAGCAGTCGGGACATCCGCGGGGAGACCCAGTACTTC
>TRBJ2-1|TRBV6-1|.|.
CASSEITHEQFF
TGTGCCAGCAGTGAAATAACCCATGAGCAGTTCTTC
>TRBJ1-1|TRBV5-4|.|TRBD1
CASSRGQTNTEAFF
TGTGCCAGCAGCAGGGGACAGACTAACACTGAAGCTTTCTTT
>TRBJ1-1|TRBV10-3|.|.
CAISEGEGEAFF
TGTGCCATCAGTGAGGGGGAGGGGGAAGCTTTCTTT
>TRBJ1-5|TRBV28|.|.
CASKAVSNQPQHF
TGTGCCAGCAAAGCAGTAAGCAATCAGCCCCAGCATTTT
>TRBJ2-7|TRBV5-4|.|TRBD1
CASSLAGTGPAYEQYF
TGTGCCAGCAGCTTGGCCGGGACAGGTCCTGCCTACGAGCAGTACTTC
>TRBJ1-2|TRBV18|.|TRBD1
CASSPGQVYGYTF
TGTGCCAGCTCACCGGGACAGGTCTATGGCTACACCTTC
>TRBJ2-2|TRBV11-2|.|TRBD1
CASSEYPGQGYTGELFF
TGTGCCAGCAGCGAGTACCCGGGACAGGGTTACACCGGGGAGCTGTTTTTT
>TRBJ2-1|TRBV5-1|.|.
CASSLALDEQFF
TGCGCCAGCAGCTTGGCCTTGGATGAGCAGTTCTTC
>TRBJ2-1|TRBV18|.|.
CASSLPRRSESSYNEQFF
TGTGCCAGCTCACTACCACGGAGGTCAGAAAGCTCCTACAATGAGCAGTTCTTC
>TRBJ1-2|TRBV19|.|.
CASTNGGRAFYGYTF
TGTGCCAGTACCAATGGGGGCAGGGCCTTTTATGGCTACACCTTC
>TRBJ1-2|TRBV5-4|.|.
CASSSTGFRGYTF
TGTGCCAGCAGCTCGACAGGTTTCCGGGGCTACACCTTC
>TRBJ2-1|TRBV29-1|once|.
CSVVLQNNEQFF
TGCAGCGTTGTTCTTCAGAACAATGAGCAGTTCTTC
>TRBJ2-7|TRBV7-2|.|TRBD2
CASSLVAGASNEQYF
TGTGCCAGCAGCTTAGTAGCGGGAGCTTCCAACGAGCAGTACTTC
>TRBJ2-1|TRBV5-5|.|TRBD2
CASSWGLAGAYNEQFF
TGTGCCAGCAGTTGGGGCCTAGCGGGGGCCTACAATGAGCAGTTCTTC
>TRBJ2-3|TRBV18|once|.
CASSQFRRGRTDTQYF
TGTGCCAGCTCCCAGTTTCGGAGGGGGCGCACAGATACGCAGTATTTT
>TRBJ2-5|TRBV2|.|TRBD1
CASSGQGQETQYF
TGTGCCAGCAGTGGACAGGGGCAAGAGACCCAGTACTTC
>TRBJ2-5|TRBV28|.|.
CASSSLPETQYF
TGTGCCAGCAGTTCGTTACCCGAGACCCAGTACTTC
>TRBJ2-7|TRBV7-2|.|.
CASSLDGRAEQYF
TGTGCCAGCAGCTTAGACGGTAGAGCTGAGCAGTACTTC
>TRBJ2-7|TRBV27|.|TRBD2
CASKGSGISLRYEQYF
TGTGCCAGCAAGGGTAGCGGGATTAGTCTTCGCTACGAGCAGTACTTC
>TRBJ1-3|TRBV10-3|.|TRBD1
CATRSTDRGLENTIYF
TGTGCCACCCGGTCCACGGACAGGGGATTGGAAAACACCATATATTTT